Below are 24 T cell receptor beta chains sequenced from a single sample in a study of T-cell memory formation after mild COVID-19. Via MiXCR, TCRdb re-called the 5' RACE reads, giving one row per CDR3 protein. The table includes fewer than 300,000 distinct CDR3 sequences, 18% detected once. Input material: PBMCs or a T cell subset sorted from them (not recorded which). These receptors were collected from a man aged 18-30 years who had mild COVID-19 (a few samples of this study predate the infection). Cell type and time point are not known.

This clonotype was found a few times. J is TRBJ2-5 and V is TRBV10-3; tentative D call: TRBD1 (5 bases). The V gene lost 0 bases and the J gene lost 2 bases, with 7 bases spanning the gap. Germline V gives CDR1 ENHRY, CDR2 SYGVKD. The CDR3 contains 14 residues. The CDR3 is CAISESQGQETQYF. In DNA form, the CDR3 reads TGTGCCATCAGTGAGTCCCAGGGACAAGAGACCCAGTACTTC.

V and J are TRBV12-3 or TRBV12-4 and TRBJ2-7, with D tentatively TRBD1 (6 bases). The CDR3 totals 13 residues. The ends were cut back, 6 bases at V and 5 bases at J, with 14 bases in the middle. DNA for the CDR3: TGTGCCAGCAGCAACAGGGCGTGGAACGAGCAGTACTTC. This codes for CASSNRAWNEQYF.

This clonotype was detected only a few times. The chain couples TRBV27 to TRBJ2-7; TRBD2 aligns across 9 bases. Per the germline V gene, CDR1 is MNHEY and CDR2 is SMNVEV (reference sequence). The CDR3 totals 16 residues. With 5 bases clipped from V and 6 bases from J, the junction kept 14 bases outside the gene matches. Here the CDR3 DNA reads TGTGCCAGCAGTCCACGTATGCGGGGGGGCCGGTCCGAGCAGTACTTC. Encoded protein: CASSPRMRGGRSEQYF.

The sample holds a few counts of this clonotype. As DNA, the CDR3 is TGTGCCAGCAGCTTATTAGGTGGAATGGGGGTAGAGGGCAATGAGCAGTTCTTC. It yields the protein CASSLLGGMGVEGNEQFF. The V call is TRBV7-6, the J call TRBJ2-1, with D tentatively TRBD1 or TRBD2 (5 bases each). V lost 2 bases and J 6 bases, leaving 23 bases between the germline ends. CDR1 SGHVS and CDR2 FNYEAQ come from the germline V gene. The CDR3 spans 18 residues.

The V gene is TRBV29-1, the J gene TRBJ2-7; tentative D call: TRBD1 (5 bases). V was shortened by 3 bases and J by 4 bases, with 22 bases between the two germline ends. The germline gives CDR1 SQVTM, CDR2 ANQGSEA. The length of the CDR3 is 16 residues. The CDR3 reads CSVDRGWLKDTYEQYF. CDR3 nucleotides: TGCAGCGTTGACCGAGGATGGTTGAAGGACACTTACGAGCAGTACTTC.

This rearrangement joins TRBV7-3 to TRBJ1-2; TRBD1 agrees at 9 bases. The germline gives CDR1 SGHTA, CDR2 FQGTGA. V lost 3 bases to trimming and J lost 8 bases; unmatched junction nucleotides: 4. The CDR3 runs to 13 residues. As DNA, the CDR3 is TGTGCCAGCAGCTTCGGGACAGGGAACGGCTACACCTTC. Translating gives CASSFGTGNGYTF.

In its sample, this clonotype was seen a few times. This sequence joins TRBV5-1 and TRBJ2-2; no definite D call. V gave up 0 bases and J gave up 4 bases, with 7 bases separating them. The CDR3 runs to 14 residues. CDR1 and CDR2 (germline): SGHRS, YFSETQ. For the CDR3, the DNA is TGCGCCAGCAGCTTGGAGGGCCTCACCGGGGAGCTGTTTTTT. Residues: CASSLEGLTGELFF. Together with reference TRBV5-1 and TRBJ2-2, the CDR3 gives the full variable domain: KAGVTQTPRYLIKTRGQQVTLSCSPISGHRSVSWYQQTPGQGLQFLFEYFSETQRNKGNFPGRFSGRQFSNSRSEMNVSTLELGDSALYLCASSLEGLTGELFFGEGSRLTVL.

This clonotype was picked up many times. The chain couples TRBV6-4 to TRBJ2-3, with TRBD2 matching 8 bases. This CDR3 is 16 amino acids long. The junction had 2 bases not matched to a gene; V was cut back by 0 bases and J by 0 bases. Germline V CDR1 and CDR2: MRHNA, SNTAGT. The CDR3 nucleotides are TGTGCCAGCAGTGACTCGGCTAGCGGGAGCACAGATACGCAGTATTTT. Residues: CASSDSASGSTDTQYF.

The chain links TRBV24-1 to TRBJ1-6, with 12 bases fitting TRBD1. Germline V gene lookup returns CDR1 KGHDR and CDR2 SFDVKD. The J segment lost 7 bases and the V segment lost 6 bases, leaving 15 bases of the junction unmatched. The CDR3 loop spans 19 amino acids. The CDR3, as DNA: TGTGCCACCAGTCCTGGCCCATCCGGGACAGGGGGCCGGAATTCACCCCTCCACTTT. Translating gives CATSPGPSGTGGRNSPLHF.

The chain is built from TRBV7-2 and TRBJ1-4; D possibly corresponds to TRBD1 (6 bases). The CDR3 is made up of 13 amino acids. From germline, CDR1 is SGHTA and CDR2 FQGNSA. V lost 5 bases, J lost 7 bases, and 11 bases lay in between. DNA for the CDR3: TGTGCCAGCAGCAGACGCAGGGGTGAAAAACTGTTTTTT. It translates to CASSRRRGEKLFF.

This clonotype was recorded at least ten times. The chain couples TRBV6-2 or TRBV6-3 to TRBJ2-5; 9 bases line up with TRBD2. CDR1 is MNHEY, CDR2 SVGEGT, per germline. The CDR3 loop spans 17 amino acids. The V segment lost 2 bases and the J segment 4 bases; nucleotides outside the gene matches: 11. CDR3 nucleotides: TGTGCCAGCAGTTACGACGGTAGCGGGGGTTGGGCAGAGACCCAGTACTTC. This translates into CASSYDGSGGWAETQYF.

This clonotype was found a few times. The V call is TRBV12-3 or TRBV12-4, the J call TRBJ1-1; no reliable D call. CDR3 length equals 18 residues. V lost 6 bases and J 0 bases, leaving 23 bases between the germline ends. The CDR3 nucleotides are TGTGCCAGCAGGGGCAGGCACCAGGTTTCGACCATGAACACTGAAGCTTTCTTT. As protein: CASRGRHQVSTMNTEAFF.

The chain recombines TRBV7-2 with TRBJ2-2; TRBD2 matches at 11 bases. Germline CDR1 SGHTA, CDR2 FQGNSA. V dropped 3 bases and J dropped 3; count of bases not matched to a gene: 9. The CDR3 extends over 18 amino acids. DNA for the CDR3: TGTGCCAGCAGCTTTTCCCTCGGGACTAGCGGAGACACCGGGGAGCTGTTTTTT. Its translation: CASSFSLGTSGDTGELFF.

This chain links TRBV6-1 with TRBJ1-1; D is unclear. The CDR3 loop spans 15 amino acids. V lost 3 bases and J 5 bases, leaving 16 bases between the germline ends. Germline assignment: CDR1 MNHNS and CDR2 SASEGT. CDR3 residues: CASSDQSNLGTEAFF. The CDR3 DNA reads TGTGCCAGCAGTGATCAGTCAAACCTTGGGACTGAAGCTTTCTTT.

The J gene is TRBJ2-1, the V gene TRBV29-1; TRBD1 might be the D (5 bases). This CDR3 comprises 12 residues. Germline CDR1 and CDR2: SQVTM and ANQGSEA. Deletions cut 5 bases from V and 5 bases from J, with 10 bases between. The CDR3 region is CSVSSGNNEQFF. The CDR3 nucleotides are TGCAGCGTTAGTTCAGGGAACAATGAGCAGTTCTTC.

The chain employs TRBV5-6 and TRBJ2-1, with 14 bases matching TRBD2. V was pared by 10 bases and J by 8 bases, with 5 bases of the junction left unmatched. Germline V gene sequence: CDR1 SGHDT, CDR2 YYEEEE. The CDR3 spans 13 residues. The CDR3 region is CAGTSGGSDEQFF. The CDR3 nucleotides read TGTGCCGGGACTAGCGGGGGCAGCGATGAGCAGTTCTTC.

This clonotype was observed a few times. This chain connects TRBV12-3 or TRBV12-4 to TRBJ1-1, with 7 bases identical to TRBD1. V was clipped by 4 bases and J by 6 bases; unmatched bases: 11. The CDR3 covers 15 residues. The CDR3 region has the DNA TGTGCCAGCAGTTCCCTCCGACAGGGTTTGGCTGAAGCTTTCTTT. Protein product: CASSSLRQGLAEAFF.

The chain has TRBV12-3 or TRBV12-4 and TRBJ1-1; D is perhaps TRBD1 (6 bases). The length of the CDR3 is 15 residues. Between the trimmed V and J ends, which lost 3 bases and 6 bases, there was a span of 17 bases. The CDR3: CASSFGRGLRSEAFF. The CDR3 region has the DNA TGTGCCAGCAGTTTCGGCAGGGGATTAAGGTCTGAAGCTTTCTTT.

This clonotype was found a few times. The chain combines TRBV12-3 or TRBV12-4 with TRBJ1-2; the D gene is possibly TRBD1 (6 bases). The length of the CDR3 is 14 residues. V shed 8 bases and J shed 4 bases, with 17 bases lying between them. The CDR3 loop is CASRTVPGGYGYTF. CDR3 nucleotides: TGTGCCAGCCGGACAGTACCGGGAGGCTATGGCTACACCTTC.

This chain uses TRBV7-2 with TRBJ1-1, with unresolved D. V lost 2 bases and J 6 bases, leaving 7 bases between the germline ends. CDR1 and CDR2 (germline): SGHTA, FQGNSA. The CDR3 covers 12 residues. CDR3 sequence: CASSLYFSEAFF. The CDR3 DNA sequence: TGTGCCAGCAGCTTATATTTCTCTGAAGCTTTCTTT.

The rearrangement links TRBV18 to TRBJ1-5; D is undetermined. The length of the CDR3 is 14 residues. Germline CDR1 and CDR2: KGHSH and LQKENI. The V end was cut by 6 bases, the J end by 5 bases, with 14 bases between. CDR3 DNA sequence: TGTGCCAGCTCTCCCCTCCCTGGGGATCAGCCCCAGCATTTT. Protein product: CASSPLPGDQPQHF.

The chain uses TRBV4-1 and TRBJ1-2, with a possible D match to TRBD1 (5 bases). V was shortened by 6 bases and J by 9 bases, with 14 bases between the two germline ends. Germline CDR1 and CDR2: MGHRA and YSYEKL. There are 12 residues in the CDR3. Here the CDR3 reads CASSGREGSYTF. For the CDR3, the DNA is TGCGCCAGCAGTGGACGGGAGGGGAGCTACACCTTC.

This clonotype was counted a few times. V usage is TRBV5-4 and J usage is TRBJ2-3; 7 bases fit TRBD1. Germline values: CDR1 SGHNT, CDR2 YYREEE (reference sequence). The CDR3 runs to 16 residues. With 4 bases clipped from V and 4 bases from J, the junction kept 12 bases outside the gene matches. The CDR3 DNA reads TGTGCCAGCAGCCCGCGAACAGGGGAGTTCGCAGATACGCAGTATTTT. It is translated as CASSPRTGEFADTQYF.

In its sample, this clonotype was seen a few times. The chain recombines TRBV12-3 or TRBV12-4 with TRBJ1-1, with D possibly being TRBD1 (5 bases). Trimming shortened V by 5 bases and J by 3 bases, and 16 bases separated the two germline ends. The CDR3 sequence is 15 residues long. CDR3 amino acids: CASSNRRGRDTEAFF. The CDR3, as DNA: TGTGCCAGCAGTAACCGACGGGGGAGAGACACTGAAGCTTTCTTT.